This passage covers 12 T cell receptor beta chains from one sample sequenced in a study of blood T cell repertoires in COVID-19 (dated by TCRdb to 2020 to 2022). The method behind the library was the immunoSEQ multiplex PCR assay. As stored in TCRdb, this immuneACCESS dataset retains in-frame rearrangements with V and J assigned. A fraction of the clones does not appear; measured against another copy, unresolved V genes explain less than half of the discrepancy, and the remainder lacks a known reason. This sample has a few hundred thousand clones in its table, and more than 75% of those were observed once. The ten largest clones capture around 3% of the sample. The material sequenced was peripheral blood. These receptors were taken from a man in his fifties or sixties who had recovered from COVID-19.

This chain uses TRBV6-5 with TRBJ1-1, with D maybe TRBD1 (5 bases). CDR1 and CDR2 from the germline V gene are MNHEY and SVGAGI. This CDR3 spans 14 amino acids. Trimming left V 2 bases short and J 2 bases short, with 9 bases between. CDR3 bases: TGTGCCAGCAGTTACGGGGCAGTAAACACTGAAGCTTTCTTT. This encodes CASSYGAVNTEAFF.

This clone appeared once. The V gene is TRBV6-2 or TRBV6-3, the J gene TRBJ2-1, with 10 bases identical to TRBD2. CDR3 size: 15 residues. V lost 3 bases to trimming and J lost 2 bases; unmatched junction nucleotides: 1. The germline CDR1 and CDR2 sequences are MNHEY and SVGEGT. CDR3: CASSYSGRPYNEQFF. In nucleotides, the CDR3 is TGTGCCAGCAGTTATAGCGGGAGGCCCTACAATGAGCAGTTCTTC.

The chain combines TRBV5-4 with TRBJ2-7, with D perhaps TRBD2 (5 bases). The CDR3 has 15 residues. V lost 5 bases and J 0 bases, leaving 15 bases between the germline ends. The V gene's germline CDR1 is SGHNT and CDR2 YYREEE (reference sequence). CDR3 residues: CASSRRAGISYEQYF. CDR3 DNA: TGTGCCAGCAGTAGGCGAGCCGGGATCTCCTACGAGCAGTACTTC.

The rearrangement uses TRBV3-1 (or the pseudogene TRBV3-2) and TRBJ2-2; D unresolved. Germline CDR1 and CDR2: LGHDT and YNNKEL (reference sequence). The CDR3 is made up of 12 amino acids. The ends were cut back, 3 bases at V and 4 bases at J, with 3 bases in the middle. CDR3 nucleotide sequence: TGTGCCAGCAGCCACCTCACCGGGGAGCTGTTTTTT. Translation: CASSHLTGELFF.

The chain has TRBV14 and TRBJ2-1; TRBD2 matches 9 bases. The ends lost 4 bases at V and 3 bases at J; junction bases unmatched: 7. Germline CDR1 SGHDN, CDR2 FVKESK. CDR3 size: 16 residues. The CDR3 sequence is CASSLYAGGHYNEQFF. The CDR3, as DNA: TGTGCCAGCAGCCTATACGCGGGAGGGCACTACAATGAGCAGTTCTTC.

The J gene is TRBJ2-7, the V gene TRBV11-2; the D gene is possibly TRBD1 (5 bases). The germline V gene encodes CDR1 SGHAT and CDR2 FQNNGV. The V end was cut by 5 bases, the J end by 6 bases, with 11 bases between. This CDR3 contains 12 residues. CDR3 protein: CASSPRAREQYF. Written as DNA, the CDR3 is TGTGCCAGCAGCCCCAGGGCTCGCGAGCAGTACTTC.

The chain has TRBV4-1 and TRBJ2-1; D is undetermined. CDR1 and CDR2 from the germline V gene are MGHRA and YSYEKL. The V end lost 1 base, the J end lost 7 bases, and 5 bases lay between the germline ends. This CDR3 is 12 amino acids long. The CDR3 sequence: CASSQVQNEQFF. The CDR3 DNA sequence: TGCGCCAGCAGCCAAGTGCAGAATGAGCAGTTCTTC.

The genes are TRBV27 and TRBJ2-1; TRBD2 agrees at 13 bases. The CDR3 loop spans 15 amino acids. Germline V gives CDR1 MNHEY, CDR2 SMNVEV (reference sequence). V trimming: 5 bases; J trimming: 7 bases; junction bases outside the gene matches: 5. The CDR3 DNA reads TGTGCCAGCAGTCCGTGGACTAGCGGGGGAAATGAGCAGTTCTTC. The encoded protein is CASSPWTSGGNEQFF.

The chain joins TRBV6-1 to TRBJ2-7; a possible D gene is TRBD1 (6 bases). There are 12 residues in the CDR3. Looked up from germline, CDR1 is MNHNS and CDR2 is SASEGT. Deletions cut 6 bases from V and 4 bases from J, with 10 bases between. The CDR3 loop is CASREQGYEQYF. DNA for the CDR3: TGTGCCAGCAGGGAACAGGGTTACGAGCAGTACTTC.

The V and J genes are TRBV21-1 and TRBJ1-6; the table assigns TRBD1, which was not confirmed against the DNA. TRBV21-1 is termed a pseudogene. CDR3 length equals 15 residues. The CDR3 protein is CASTHGQFNQSPLHF. CDR3 nucleotides: TGTGCCAGCACCCACGGACAGTTTAACCAGTCACCCCTCCACTTT.

This chain uses TRBV9 with TRBJ2-3; 9 nucleotides align to TRBD2. The CDR3 consists of 16 residues. With 6 bases clipped from V and 4 bases from J, the junction kept 12 bases outside the gene matches. Per germline, CDR1 SGDLS and CDR2 YYNGEE. CDR3 region: CASTLGSGSRADTQYF. DNA for the CDR3: TGTGCCAGCACCCTGGGTAGCGGGAGTAGGGCAGATACGCAGTATTTT.

The chain joins TRBV3-1 (or the pseudogene TRBV3-2) to TRBJ2-7; 13 bases agree with TRBD2. Germline V gene sequence: CDR1 LGHDT, CDR2 YNNKEL (reference sequence). This CDR3 comprises 15 residues. J was trimmed by 8 bases and V by 0 bases; bases with no gene match: 4. CDR3 protein: CASSQDRTSGSQQYF. CDR3 DNA: TGTGCCAGCAGCCAAGACAGGACTAGCGGGAGTCAGCAGTACTTC.